This T cell receptor (beta chain) stems from a study of blood T cell repertoires in COVID-19. Profiled with immunoSEQ multiplex PCR; TCRdb holds only in-frame clones, not every one. The data contain 150,000 to 200,000 clones, approximately 90% of them singletons. This TCR derives from a woman between 70 and 85 years old with COVID-19, enrolled during active disease. Input material: peripheral blood.

CDR3 sequence (DNA): TGTGCCAGCAGATCAGGGGGCTTAGCCGGGGAGCTGTTTTTT. Its protein is CASRSGGLAGELFF. V gene TRBV28 combines with J gene TRBJ2-2, with 8 nucleotides matching TRBD1. The CDR3 totals 14 residues. V lost 6 bases, J lost 6 bases, and 6 bases stayed unmatched. The germline V gene encodes CDR1 MDHEN and CDR2 SYDVKM.